Listed below are T cell receptor beta chains from one sample, sequenced in a study of CD8 T cells in ankylosing spondylitis. TCRdb called the 5' RACE reads again in MiXCR, with one record for every CDR3 protein. In the table there are more than 250,000 distinct CDR3 sequences, 6.5% to 10% of which are singletons. The sample taken for sequencing was blood, either unsorted or a sorted T cell fraction (not recorded which). These receptors were collected from a male donor with ankylosing spondylitis. Each CDR3 is given with its conserved first and last residue. The D gene is left open where the match is weak. For some rows the clone size is stated as once, few or many, or as a class when expanded; others skip it.

TRBJ1-5	NA	TRBV7-2	many	CASSSDPNQPQHF	TGTGCCAGCAGCTCGGATCCCAATCAGCCCCAGCATTTT
TRBJ2-3	NA	TRBV5-1	few	CASSRGADTQYF	TGCGCCAGCAGCCGAGGTGCAGATACGCAGTATTTT
TRBJ2-1	TRBD2	TRBV6-2/TRBV6-3	NA	CASSYSSGRAPIKSSYNEQFF	TGTGCCAGCAGTTACTCAAGCGGGAGGGCCCCAATAAAGAGCTCCTACAATGAGCAGTTCTTC
TRBJ2-3	NA	TRBV4-2	NA	CASSQIGLTSTDTQYF	TGTGCCAGCAGCCAAATCGGACTGACTAGCACAGATACGCAGTATTTT
TRBJ2-6	NA	TRBV20-1	few	CSAPVVSGANVLTF	TGCAGTGCCCCCGTGGTGTCTGGGGCCAACGTCCTGACTTTC
TRBJ2-4	NA	TRBV7-2	few	CASSHPRGNIQYF	TGTGCCAGCAGCCATCCTAGGGGGAACATTCAGTACTTC
TRBJ2-3	NA	TRBV12-3/TRBV12-4	NA	CASRQGTQYTQYF	TGTGCCAGCCGCCAGGGAACCCAATATACGCAGTATTTT
TRBJ2-3	NA	TRBV5-1	few	CASSSLNPDTQYF	TGCGCCAGCAGTTCTCTAAACCCAGATACGCAGTATTTT
TRBJ1-5	NA	TRBV20-1	few	CSASKGMQPQHF	TGCAGTGCTAGTAAGGGAATGCAGCCCCAGCATTTT
TRBJ2-2	NA	TRBV5-1	NA	CASSWGSRGPRGPGELFF	TGCGCCAGCAGCTGGGGGAGCCGGGGGCCGCGGGGACCCGGGGAGCTGTTTTTT
TRBJ2-2	TRBD1	TRBV6-1	NA	CASGQGRTGELFF	TGTGCCAGCGGACAGGGGAGGACCGGGGAGCTGTTTTTT
TRBJ2-5	NA	TRBV29-1	few	CSVNAWAAPRETQYF	TGCAGCGTGAATGCGTGGGCGGCTCCCCGGGAGACCCAGTACTTC
TRBJ1-1	NA	TRBV18	few	CASSLNKDSSLSTEAFF	TGTGCCAGCTCACTAAATAAAGACAGTAGCCTGAGCACTGAAGCTTTCTTT
TRBJ1-1	NA	TRBV27	many	CASRLLVGTEAFF	TGTGCCAGCAGGCTCCTGGTAGGAACTGAAGCTTTCTTT
TRBJ2-3	TRBD1	TRBV29-1	few	CSVEVGSQGASRRNTDTQYF	TGCAGCGTTGAAGTCGGTTCGCAGGGGGCTAGCCGACGGAACACAGATACGCAGTATTTT
TRBJ2-3	NA	TRBV5-1	many	CASSLVGSTDTQYF	TGCGCCAGCAGCTTGGTGGGGAGCACAGATACGCAGTATTTT
TRBJ1-2	NA	TRBV14	NA	CASSQVGWNYGYTF	TGTGCCAGCAGCCAAGTGGGTTGGAACTATGGCTACACCTTC
TRBJ2-3	TRBD2	TRBV9	NA	CASSRAGGSTDTQYF	TGTGCCAGCAGCCGAGCGGGAGGGAGCACAGATACGCAGTATTTT
TRBJ2-1	NA	TRBV19	NA	CASSTQAREQFF	TGTGCCAGTAGCACACAGGCGCGGGAGCAGTTCTTC
TRBJ2-7	TRBD1	TRBV19	few	CASSSSRQGYEQYF	TGTGCCAGTAGTTCCTCGCGACAGGGTTACGAGCAGTACTTC
TRBJ2-6	NA	TRBV12-3/TRBV12-4	NA	CASHWGAGANVLTF	TGTGCCAGCCATTGGGGGGCTGGGGCCAACGTCCTGACTTTC
TRBJ2-3	NA	TRBV2	few	CASSVLISLDTQYF	TGTGCCAGCAGTGTGCTGATTTCTCTAGATACGCAGTATTTT
TRBJ2-1	NA	TRBV3-1	many	CASSRVADSYNEQFF	TGTGCCAGCAGCCGAGTAGCGGACTCCTACAATGAGCAGTTCTTC
TRBJ1-6	NA	TRBV12-3/TRBV12-4	few	CASSLGPASPLHF	TGTGCCAGCAGTTTAGGCCCGGCTTCACCCCTCCACTTT
TRBJ2-5	NA	TRBV3-1	NA	CASSRRGHQETQYF	TGTGCCAGCAGCCGGCGAGGGCACCAAGAGACCCAGTACTTC
TRBJ2-1	TRBD1	TRBV3-1	few	CASSQGGQVLNEQFF	TGTGCCAGCAGCCAGGGCGGACAGGTACTGAATGAGCAGTTCTTC